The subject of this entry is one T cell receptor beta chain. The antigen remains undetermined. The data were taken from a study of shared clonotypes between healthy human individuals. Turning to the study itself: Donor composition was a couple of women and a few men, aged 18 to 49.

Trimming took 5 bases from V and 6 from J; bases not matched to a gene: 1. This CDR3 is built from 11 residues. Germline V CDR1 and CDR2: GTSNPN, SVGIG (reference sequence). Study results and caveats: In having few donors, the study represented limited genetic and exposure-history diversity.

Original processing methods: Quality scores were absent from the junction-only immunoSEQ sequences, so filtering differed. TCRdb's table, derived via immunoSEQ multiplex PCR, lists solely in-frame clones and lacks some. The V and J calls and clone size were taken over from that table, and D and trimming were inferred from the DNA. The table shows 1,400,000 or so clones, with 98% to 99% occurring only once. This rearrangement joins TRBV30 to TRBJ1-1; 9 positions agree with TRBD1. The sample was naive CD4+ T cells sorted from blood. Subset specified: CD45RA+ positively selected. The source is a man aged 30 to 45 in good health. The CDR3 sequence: CAWDRGAEAFF. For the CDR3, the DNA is TGTGCCTGGGACAGGGGGGCTGAAGCTTTCTTT. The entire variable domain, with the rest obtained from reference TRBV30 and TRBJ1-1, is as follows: SQTIHQWPATLVQPVGSPLSLECTVEGTSNPNLYWYRQAAGRGLQLLFYSVGIGQISSEVPQNLSASRPQDRQFILSSKKLLLSDSGFYLCAWDRGAEAFFGQGTRLTVV.